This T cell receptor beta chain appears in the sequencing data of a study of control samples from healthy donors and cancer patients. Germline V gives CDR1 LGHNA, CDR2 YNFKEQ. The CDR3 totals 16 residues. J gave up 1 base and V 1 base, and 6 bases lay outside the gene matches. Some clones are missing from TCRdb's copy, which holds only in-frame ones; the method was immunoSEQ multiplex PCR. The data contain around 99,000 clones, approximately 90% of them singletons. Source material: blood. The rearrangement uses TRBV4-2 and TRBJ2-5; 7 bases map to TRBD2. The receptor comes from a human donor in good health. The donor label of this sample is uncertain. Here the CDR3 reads CASSQGGGSTQETQYF. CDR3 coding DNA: TGTGCCAGCAGCCAAGGGGGGGGGTCGACCCAAGAGACCCAGTACTTC.